What follows describes a single TCR beta chain. These data originate in a study of blood T cell repertoires in COVID-19. Germline-derived CDR1 and CDR2 are SGDLS and YYNGEE. V dropped 0 bases and J dropped 12 bases, with 13 bases sitting between them. The length of the CDR3 is 13 residues. Using immunoSEQ multiplex PCR, the repertoire was profiled, and TCRdb retains in-frame clones only, with some absent. The sample lists 400,000 or so clones, approximately 90% occurring once. Source material: peripheral blood. V usage is TRBV9 and J usage is TRBJ2-1, with D possibly being TRBD1 (6 bases). This clonotype was obtained from a man in his late teens or twenties with COVID-19, enrolled during active disease. The DNA of the CDR3 is TGTGCCAGCAGCGTAGTACAGGGTAGGGTGCAGTTCTTC. This encodes CASSVVQGRVQFF. Combining the CDR3 with reference TRBV9 and TRBJ2-1 gives the whole variable domain DSGVTQTPKHLITATGQRVTLRCSPRSGDLSVYWYQQSLDQGLQFLIQYYNGEERAKGNILERFSAQQFPDLHSELNLSSLELGDSALYFCASSVVQGRVQFFGPGTRLTVL.